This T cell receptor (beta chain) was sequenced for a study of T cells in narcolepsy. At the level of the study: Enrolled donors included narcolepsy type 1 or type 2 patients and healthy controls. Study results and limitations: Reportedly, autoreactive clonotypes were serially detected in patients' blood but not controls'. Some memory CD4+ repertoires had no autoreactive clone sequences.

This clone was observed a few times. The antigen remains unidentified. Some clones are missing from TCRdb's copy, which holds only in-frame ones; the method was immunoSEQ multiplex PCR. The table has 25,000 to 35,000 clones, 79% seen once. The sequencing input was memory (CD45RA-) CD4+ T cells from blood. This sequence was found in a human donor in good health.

CDR3 DNA sequence: TGCGCCAGCAGCCAAGTTGGAGGGTCGCATCGTGAGCAGTTCTTC. Its protein product is CASSQVGGSHREQFF. This chain joins TRBV4-1 and TRBJ2-1; maybe TRBD2 (6 bases). Trimming left V 1 base short and J 9 bases short, with 16 bases between. CDR1 is MGHRA and CDR2 is YSYEKL in the germline V gene. CDR3 length equals 15 residues.